The clone carrying this T cell receptor (beta chain) has a handful of counts. Its antigen remains unidentified. Reverse transcribing all isolated RNA meant expressed TCRB transcripts were sequenced. The assay was immunoSEQ multiplex PCR, and TCRdb's table has in-frame clones only and misses some. The data hold hundreds of thousands of clones, with 10% to 15% observed a single time. The data were obtained in a study of beta chain features in type 1 diabetes. Notes on the study in general: TCRB CDR3s from Type 1 diabetes patients were moderately but significantly shorter in all four CD4+ subsets. Whether TCRB rearrangement is influenced by HLA type went unresolved here. More deletions and fewer insertions at VDJ junctions were seen in type 1 diabetes patients.

Germline values: CDR1 GTSNPN, CDR2 SVGIG (reference sequence). Trimming took off 0 bases at V and 8 bases at J, with 16 bases between the two ends. There are 14 residues in the CDR3. Sorted populations were all over 98% pure. This receptor was taken from a young man with type 1 diabetes. V usage is TRBV30 and J usage is TRBJ1-2, with D possibly TRBD1 on 5 matching bases. Sequencing was carried out using naive CD4+ T cells from blood. The CDR3 here is CAWSVGLLQGGYTF. Written as DNA, the CDR3 is TGTGCCTGGAGTGTGGGGCTCTTGCAGGGAGGCTACACCTTC.